These 2 T cell receptor beta chains originate from one sample sequenced in a study of T cell changes during pregnancy in multiple sclerosis. Measured with immunoSEQ multiplex PCR; TCRdb has only the in-frame clones, and not every one. Altogether tens of thousands of clones are present, 93% being singletons, with the ten largest covering roughly 2.7%. Sample: CD8+ T cells from peripheral blood mononuclear cells, taken in the third trimester of pregnancy. Receptors were obtained from a female donor with multiple sclerosis, enrolled in a pregnancy study.

The rearrangement links TRBV6-1 to TRBJ2-2; 7 positions match TRBD2. The V gene end was trimmed by 6 bases and the J gene end by 3 bases; junction bases not matched to a gene: 4. This CDR3 contains 14 residues. CDR1 and CDR2 from the germline V gene are MNHNS and SASEGT. CDR3 region: CASRGGRDTGELFF. CDR3 sequence (DNA): TGTGCCAGCAGGGGAGGGAGGGACACCGGGGAGCTGTTTTTT.

The chain combines TRBV2 with TRBJ2-7, with TRBD2 matching 12 bases. Losses at the gene ends were 5 bases for V and 5 bases for J; bases not matched to a gene: 10. CDR3 length: 16 amino acids. The germline CDR1 and CDR2 sequences are SNHLY and FYNNEI. CDR3 residues: CASSFRLAGESHEQYF. CDR3 bases: TGTGCCAGCAGTTTCCGACTAGCGGGAGAAAGCCACGAGCAGTACTTC.